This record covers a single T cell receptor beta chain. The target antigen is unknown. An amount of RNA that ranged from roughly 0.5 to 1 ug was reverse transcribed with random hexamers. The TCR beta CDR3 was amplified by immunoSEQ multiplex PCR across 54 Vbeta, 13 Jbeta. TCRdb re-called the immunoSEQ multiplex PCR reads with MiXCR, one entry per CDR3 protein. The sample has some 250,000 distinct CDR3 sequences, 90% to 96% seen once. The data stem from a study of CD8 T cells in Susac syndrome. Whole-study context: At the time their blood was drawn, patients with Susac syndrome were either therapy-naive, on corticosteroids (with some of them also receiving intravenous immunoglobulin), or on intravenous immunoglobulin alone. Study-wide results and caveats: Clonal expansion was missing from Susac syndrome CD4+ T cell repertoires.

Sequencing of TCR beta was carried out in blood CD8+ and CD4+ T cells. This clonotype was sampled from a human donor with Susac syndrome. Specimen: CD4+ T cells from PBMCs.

The CDR3 coding sequence is TGTGCCAGCTCACCACCCTCTTCGGGTGGCTCGGGGGGATCGGCTTTCTTT. Encoded protein: CASSPPSSGGSGGSAFF. The chain links TRBV18 to TRBJ1-1; maybe TRBD1 (5 bases). Germline V gene sequence: CDR1 KGHSH, CDR2 LQKENI. The V gene lost 0 bases and the J gene lost 11 bases, with 25 bases spanning the gap. The CDR3 has 17 amino acids.